The text below deals with one TCR beta chain. No antigen is known for it. Other DNA sequences in the sample encode the same CDR3. Naive CD8 isolation took CD45RO-negative cells positively selected for CCR7 and excluded terminally differentiated effector memory CD45RA+ cells. HIV-negative, healthy adults without recent acute infections or vaccinations were the donors. TCRdb's copy holds only in-frame clones and misses some; the assay was immunoSEQ multiplex PCR. The sample includes about 2.2 million clones, around 93% seen only once; the top ten take around 1.7%. The data originate from a study of shared clonotypes between healthy human individuals. Notes on the study in general: Non-shared clonotypes had lower generation probabilities than clonotypes shared by all four sorted-subset donors. The study generally estimated greater richness for naive than memory subsets.

The sample comprised naive CD8+ T cells from PBMCs. The source of this sequence is a man younger than 30 in good health. Some clones in this sample may be carry-over from other donors' samples.

The CDR3 sequence is CASSSSSYEQYF. The CDR3 bases are TGTGCCAGCAGTTCTTCCTCCTACGAGCAGTACTTC. The V call is TRBV27, the J call TRBJ2-5, with D unresolved. With the DNA end fitting TRBJ2-7 better, the J assignment may be wrong. Germline V gene sequence: CDR1 MNHEY, CDR2 SMNVEV (reference sequence). This CDR3 comprises 12 residues.